The next 24 T cell receptor beta chains were all read from a single sample in a study of cytomegalovirus exposure and HLA in healthy donors. With 60 Vbeta and 13 Jbeta primers, the PCR was carried out. Assay used: immunoSEQ multiplex PCR; TCRdb lists only in-frame clones, some missing. Its listing shows around 160,000 clones. Specimen: PBMCs. Every receptor here comes from a woman in her 50s in good health and CMV-seronegative.

The chain recombines TRBV2 with TRBJ2-6, with D perhaps TRBD1 (6 bases). The length of the CDR3 is 15 residues. Germline CDR1 SNHLY, CDR2 FYNNEI. The CDR3 region is CVSGGGQAGANVLTF. CDR3 bases: TGTGTTAGTGGGGGCGGACAAGCTGGGGCCAACGTCCTGACTTTC.

The chain links TRBV6-1 to TRBJ2-7; TRBD1 might be the D (5 bases). Germline V gene sequence: CDR1 MNHNS, CDR2 SASEGT. The CDR3 is 13 residues long. Deletions cut 2 bases from V and 5 bases from J, with 10 bases between. The CDR3 loop is CASSETPTDEQYF. The CDR3 nucleotides read TGTGCCAGCAGTGAAACCCCGACAGACGAGCAGTACTTC.

J is TRBJ2-1 and V is TRBV9; TRBD2 matches at 11 bases. The CDR3 loop spans 18 amino acids. Germline V gene sequence: CDR1 SGDLS, CDR2 YYNGEE. J was trimmed by 6 bases and V by 3 bases; bases with no gene match: 14. The CDR3 nucleotides are TGTGCCAGCAGCGCGGAACTAGCGGGAGTAGGTGGTAGCAATGAGCAGTTCTTC. Its translation is CASSAELAGVGGSNEQFF.

The chain combines TRBV28 with TRBJ1-5; D not resolved. CDR1 and CDR2 from the germline V gene are MDHEN and SYDVKM. The CDR3 spans 15 residues. The germline V and J ends were trimmed by 5 bases and 0 bases, with 11 bases remaining between them. For the CDR3, the DNA is TGTGCCAGCAGTCGAACAGAATATAGCAATCAGCCCCAGCATTTT. It specifies CASSRTEYSNQPQHF.

The J gene is TRBJ2-1, the V gene TRBV7-6; maybe TRBD1 (5 bases). CDR1 and CDR2 from the germline V gene are SGHVS and FNYEAQ. This CDR3 comprises 15 residues. V gave up 5 bases and J gave up 3 bases, with 14 bases separating them. CDR3 sequence: CASSTKTVLYNEQFF. The CDR3 DNA reads as TGTGCCAGCAGCACCAAGACAGTGCTCTACAATGAGCAGTTCTTC.

This rearrangement joins TRBV28 to TRBJ2-7; TRBD2 might be the D (5 bases). V was trimmed by 4 bases and J by 8 bases, leaving 21 bases between them. This CDR3 is 15 amino acids long. The germline gives CDR1 MDHEN, CDR2 SYDVKM. The CDR3 is CASSSAAGVKAKQYF. The CDR3 DNA follows: TGTGCCAGCAGTTCCGCCGCCGGGGTCAAGGCGAAGCAGTACTTC. Based on the CDR3 plus reference TRBV28 and TRBJ2-7, the full variable domain is DVKVTQSSRYLVKRTGEKVFLECVQDMDHENMFWYRQDPGLGLRLIYFSYDVKMKEKGDIPEGYSVSREKKERFSLILESASTNQTSMYLCASSSAAGVKAKQYFGPGTRLTVT.

The chain uses TRBV2 and TRBJ1-2; 7 bases line up with TRBD1. The CDR3 runs 14 residues. Germline lookup yields CDR1 SNHLY and CDR2 FYNNEI. After removal of 4 bases from V and 7 bases from J, the junction contained 9 bases not matched to a gene. CDR3 region: CASSATGQIGGYTF. The DNA of the CDR3 is TGTGCCAGCAGTGCGACAGGGCAAATAGGTGGCTACACCTTC.

This chain links TRBV2 with TRBJ2-3; D uncertain. The germline V and J ends were trimmed by 2 bases and 2 bases, with 8 bases remaining between them. The CDR3 consists of 14 residues. Per the germline V gene, CDR1 is SNHLY and CDR2 is FYNNEI. The CDR3 nucleotides read TGTGCCAGCAGTGAACCCGTGGCCACAGATACGCAGTATTTT. Residues: CASSEPVATDTQYF.

The chain links TRBV6-5 to TRBJ1-6; TRBD1 might be the D (6 bases). Germline lookup yields CDR1 MNHEY and CDR2 SVGAGI. This CDR3 is 16 amino acids long. Trimming stripped 2 bases from V and 10 bases from J, with 18 bases between. The CDR3 sequence is CASSYESGWQGSPLHF. The CDR3 DNA sequence: TGTGCCAGCAGTTACGAGTCAGGGTGGCAGGGGTCACCCCTCCACTTT.

This chain links TRBV7-8 with TRBJ2-7, with TRBD1 identical over 11 bases. This CDR3 has 14 residues. From germline, CDR1 is SGHVS and CDR2 FQNEAQ. J gave up 5 bases and V 6 bases, and 6 bases lay outside the gene matches. In DNA, the CDR3 is TGTGCCAGCAGTGGACAGGGGGCCGGCGACGAGCAGTACTTC. This gives the protein CASSGQGAGDEQYF.

The chain joins TRBV5-4 to TRBJ1-1; TRBD1 might be the D (5 bases). Germline V gives CDR1 SGHNT, CDR2 YYREEE (reference sequence). V lost 1 base and J lost 1, with 5 bases in between. This CDR3 has 13 amino acids. The DNA of the CDR3 is TGTGCCAGCAGCTTGACAGGGAACACTGAAGCTTTCTTT. Its translation: CASSLTGNTEAFF.

The chain links TRBV25-1 to TRBJ2-2, with D perhaps TRBD2 (5 bases). Trimming left V 3 bases short and J 7 bases short, with 15 bases between. CDR1 is MGHDK, CDR2 SYGVNS, per germline. CDR3 size: 15 residues. The CDR3 protein is CASSDQKGSHGELFF. CDR3 nucleotide sequence: TGTGCCAGCAGTGACCAAAAAGGGAGTCACGGGGAGCTGTTTTTT.

The V call is TRBV4-1, the J call TRBJ2-2; 9 nucleotides align to TRBD2. Looked up from germline, CDR1 is MGHRA and CDR2 is YSYEKL. Trimming cost V 0 bases and J 7 bases; bases outside gene matches: 9. CDR3 length equals 17 residues. In DNA, the CDR3 is TGCGCCAGCAGCCAAGATACGGCGGGGGGGCCAGTCGGGGAGCTGTTTTTT. It translates to CASSQDTAGGPVGELFF.

V gene TRBV28 combines with J gene TRBJ2-3; TRBD2 agrees at 16 bases. V lost 5 bases, J lost 0 bases, and 5 bases stayed unmatched. The CDR3 sequence is 18 residues long. CDR1 MDHEN and CDR2 SYDVKM come from the germline V gene. The CDR3: CASSPGTSGGGSTDTQYF. CDR3 DNA sequence: TGTGCCAGCAGTCCCGGGACTAGCGGGGGGGGAAGCACAGATACGCAGTATTTT.

This sequence joins TRBV19 and TRBJ2-5; TRBD2 matches at 8 bases. The germline gives CDR1 LNHDA, CDR2 SQIVND (reference sequence). The trim removed 5 bases at V and 2 bases at J, leaving 7 bases unmatched. CDR3 length: 15 amino acids. The CDR3 coding sequence is TGTGCCAGTAGTCAACTGAGCGGGGGTCAAGAGACCCAGTACTTC. Its protein is CASSQLSGGQETQYF.

This chain connects TRBV5-4 to TRBJ2-3; possibly TRBD1 for D (5 bases). Trimming removed 4 bases from V and 8 bases from J, with 14 bases in between. Germline V CDR1 and CDR2: SGHNT, YYREEE (reference sequence). The CDR3 contains 13 residues. The CDR3 region has the DNA TGTGCCAGCAGCGGCGGCAGGGATACTACGCAGTATTTT. It specifies CASSGGRDTTQYF. The variable domain in full, completed from reference TRBV5-4 and TRBJ2-3, reads ETGVTQSPTHLIKTRGQQVTLRCSSQSGHNTVSWYQQALGQGPQFIFQYYREEENGRGNFPPRFSGLQFPNYSSELNVNALELDDSALYLCASSGGRDTTQYFGPGTRLTVL.

This chain joins TRBV15 and TRBJ2-3, with D possibly being TRBD1 (5 bases). Trimming took 5 bases from V and 4 from J, leaving 13 bases between them. This CDR3 is built from 14 residues. From germline, CDR1 is LNHNV and CDR2 YYDKDF (reference sequence). The CDR3 bases are TGTGCCACCAGCCCGCAGGGCCCCCCAGATACGCAGTATTTT. Amino acid sequence: CATSPQGPPDTQYF.

The chain combines TRBV7-9 with TRBJ1-2; D perhaps matches TRBD1 (5 bases). The V and J ends lost 5 bases and 5 bases respectively, with 15 bases between them. Germline V gene lookup returns CDR1 SEHNR and CDR2 FQNEAQ (reference sequence). CDR3 length: 14 residues. The CDR3, as DNA: TGTGCCAGCAGCCCATTACAGGACATTTATGGCTACACCTTC. It encodes CASSPLQDIYGYTF.

The genes are TRBV7-6 and TRBJ2-5, with D perhaps TRBD2 (7 bases). Germline V gene lookup returns CDR1 SGHVS and CDR2 FNYEAQ. Trimming left V 5 bases short and J 5 bases short, with 15 bases between. This CDR3 contains 14 residues. The CDR3 nucleotides are TGTGCCAGCAGCCCACTGGGGGGGCGGGAGACCCAGTACTTC. Its translation is CASSPLGGRETQYF. Full variable domain (missing parts from reference TRBV7-6 and TRBJ2-5): GAGVSQSPRYKVTKRGQDVALRCDPISGHVSLYWYRQALGQGPEFLTYFNYEAQQDKSGLPNDRFSAERPEGSISTLTIQRTEQRDSAMYRCASSPLGGRETQYFGPGTRLLVL.

This chain joins TRBV5-4 and TRBJ2-6; 7 bases map to TRBD1. The CDR3 spans 17 residues. The trim removed 9 bases at V and 4 bases at J, leaving 16 bases unmatched. Germline loops: CDR1 SGHNT, CDR2 YYREEE (reference sequence). CDR3 nucleotides: TGTGCCACACACAGGGGTTACCTCCAGATGGGGGCCAACGTCCTGACTTTC. This sequence encodes CATHRGYLQMGANVLTF. The full variable domain, completed using reference TRBV5-4 and TRBJ2-6, is ETGVTQSPTHLIKTRGQQVTLRCSSQSGHNTVSWYQQALGQGPQFIFQYYREEENGRGNFPPRFSGLQFPNYSSELNVNALELDDSALYLCATHRGYLQMGANVLTFGAGSRLTVL.

V and J are TRBV7-9 and TRBJ1-1, with 12 positions matching TRBD1. The CDR3 consists of 15 residues. Per the germline V gene, CDR1 is SEHNR and CDR2 is FQNEAQ (reference sequence). The J segment lost 8 bases and the V segment lost 1 base, leaving 5 bases of the junction unmatched. CDR3 in amino acids: CASSLVGTGGPEAFF. CDR3 sequence (DNA): TGTGCCAGCAGCTTAGTAGGGACAGGGGGCCCCGAAGCTTTCTTT.

The chain employs TRBV11-1 and TRBJ1-4, with TRBD1 identical over 10 bases. The CDR3 length is 13 residues. The germline CDR1 and CDR2 sequences are SGHAT and FQDESV (reference sequence). V lost 5 bases and J lost 13; bases outside the gene matches: 7. CDR3 nucleotides: TGTGCCAGCAGCGCGGACAGGGGGTCAGGACTGTTTTTT. It translates to CASSADRGSGLFF.

The CDR3: CASSLGRADGNYGYTF. CDR3 nucleotide sequence: TGTGCCAGCAGCTTGGGGCGGGCAGATGGTAACTATGGCTACACCTTC. The chain is built from TRBV5-4 and TRBJ1-2; no firm D call. This CDR3 is 16 amino acids long. V lost 0 bases, J lost 1 base, and 13 bases lay in between. Germline CDR1 is SGHNT and CDR2 is YYREEE (reference sequence).

Comment on this clone: This sample includes further DNA sequences coding for the same CDR3. The chain is built from TRBV30 and TRBJ1-5; the match to TRBD1 covers 8 bases. After removal of 0 bases from V and 4 bases from J, the junction contained 2 bases not matched to a gene. Germline values: CDR1 GTSNPN, CDR2 SVGIG (reference sequence). This CDR3 is 14 amino acids long. The CDR3 DNA is TGTGCCTGGAGTGTTGGACAGGGAAATCAGCCCCAGCATTTT. It yields the protein CAWSVGQGNQPQHF. The full variable domain, rest sourced from reference TRBV30 and TRBJ1-5, is SQTIHQWPATLVQPVGSPLSLECTVEGTSNPNLYWYRQAAGRGLQLLFYSVGIGQISSEVPQNLSASRPQDRQFILSSKKLLLSDSGFYLCAWSVGQGNQPQHFGDGTRLSIL.